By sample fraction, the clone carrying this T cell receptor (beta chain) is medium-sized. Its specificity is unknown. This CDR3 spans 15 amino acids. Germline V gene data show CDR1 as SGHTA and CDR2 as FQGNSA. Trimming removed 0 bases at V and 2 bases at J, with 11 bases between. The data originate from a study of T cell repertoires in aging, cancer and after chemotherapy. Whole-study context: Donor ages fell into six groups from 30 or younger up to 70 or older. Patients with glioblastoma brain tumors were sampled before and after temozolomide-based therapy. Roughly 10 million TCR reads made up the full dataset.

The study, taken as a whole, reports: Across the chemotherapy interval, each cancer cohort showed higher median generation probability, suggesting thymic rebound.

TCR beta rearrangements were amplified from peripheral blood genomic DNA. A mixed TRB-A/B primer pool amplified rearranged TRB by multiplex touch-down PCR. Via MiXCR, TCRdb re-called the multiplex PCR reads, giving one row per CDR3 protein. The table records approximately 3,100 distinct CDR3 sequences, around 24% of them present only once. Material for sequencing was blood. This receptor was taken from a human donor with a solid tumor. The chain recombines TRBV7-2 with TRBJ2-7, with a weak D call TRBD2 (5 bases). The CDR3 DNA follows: TGTGCCAGCAGCTTAGCAAGCGGTACTACCTACGAGCAGTACTTC. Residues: CASSLASGTTYEQYF.